This TCR beta chain came from a study of CD8+ T cells in alopecia areata. At the level of the study: Disease severity was quantified as SALT score of affected scalp area. Notes on the study in general: Under tofacitinib, fewer expanded CD8+ clones appeared among the top 100 scalp clones.

The CDR3 spans 13 residues. Trimming shortened V by 5 bases and J by 6 bases, and 11 bases separated the two germline ends. Germline V lookup: CDR1 MNHEY, CDR2 SMNVEV (reference sequence). As regards this clone: Its antigen is not identified.

It was cDNA, reverse transcribed from extracted RNA, that served as the sequencing template. Generated by immunoSEQ multiplex PCR, the TCRdb table keeps only in-frame clones and is missing some. Altogether about 140,000 clones are present, 82% being singletons, with the ten largest covering roughly 25%. Treatment here: oral pan-JAK inhibitor, 5-10 mg twice daily. Sorting of CD4+ and CD8+ T cells was performed on PBMCs. The chain is built from TRBV27 and TRBJ1-5; D unclear. Sequenced here: CD8+ T cells sorted from blood, sampled at week 4, from a patient treated with tofacitinib. This receptor was taken from a human donor with alopecia areata. The CDR3 coding sequence is TGTGCCAGCAGTCGGCGGGAAAGTCAGCCCCAGCATTTT. The encoded protein is CASSRRESQPQHF.